Reported below is one T cell receptor (beta chain). Its antigen is not known. The CDR3 length is 15 residues. The germline CDR1 and CDR2 sequences are MNHEY and SMNVEV (reference sequence). Trimming removed 5 bases at V and 8 bases at J, with 21 bases between. The entry originates in a study of shared clonotypes between healthy human individuals. TCRdb's copy holds only in-frame clones and misses some; the assay was immunoSEQ multiplex PCR. The sample consists of 2 million to 3 million clones, approximately 93% of them appearing once. Study-wide results and limits: Naive CD4 clonotypes were shared across several donors at roughly 4.6%. Despite large depth, rarefaction showed incomplete sorted-subset sequencing. Few donors restricted represented genetic and exposure-history diversity.

Sequencing input: naive CD4+ T cells from PBMCs. The subset denotes: CD45RA+ positively selected. The clonotype comes from a man between 18 and 29 years old in good health. Some clones in this sample may be carry-over from other donors' samples. This chain connects TRBV27 to TRBJ1-2; D might be TRBD1 (6 bases). CDR3 protein: CASSPTGSVSGGYTF. The CDR3 coding sequence is TGTGCCAGCAGTCCAACAGGGTCCGTGTCGGGAGGCTACACCTTC.